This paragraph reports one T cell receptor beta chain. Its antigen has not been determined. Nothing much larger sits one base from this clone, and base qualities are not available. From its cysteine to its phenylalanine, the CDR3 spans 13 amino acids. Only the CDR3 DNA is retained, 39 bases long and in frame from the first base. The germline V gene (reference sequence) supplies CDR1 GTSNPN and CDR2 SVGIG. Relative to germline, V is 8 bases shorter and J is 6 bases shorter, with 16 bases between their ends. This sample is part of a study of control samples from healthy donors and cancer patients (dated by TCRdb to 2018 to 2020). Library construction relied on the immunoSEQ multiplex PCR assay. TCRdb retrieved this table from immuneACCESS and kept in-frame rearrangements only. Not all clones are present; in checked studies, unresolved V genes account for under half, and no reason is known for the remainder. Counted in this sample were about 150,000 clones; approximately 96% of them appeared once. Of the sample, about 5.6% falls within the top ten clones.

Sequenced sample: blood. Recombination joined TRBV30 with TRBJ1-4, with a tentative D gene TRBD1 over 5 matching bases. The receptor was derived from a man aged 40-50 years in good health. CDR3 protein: CARTGGSHEKLFF. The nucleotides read TGTGCCAGGACGGGGGGAAGTCATGAAAAACTGTTTTTT.